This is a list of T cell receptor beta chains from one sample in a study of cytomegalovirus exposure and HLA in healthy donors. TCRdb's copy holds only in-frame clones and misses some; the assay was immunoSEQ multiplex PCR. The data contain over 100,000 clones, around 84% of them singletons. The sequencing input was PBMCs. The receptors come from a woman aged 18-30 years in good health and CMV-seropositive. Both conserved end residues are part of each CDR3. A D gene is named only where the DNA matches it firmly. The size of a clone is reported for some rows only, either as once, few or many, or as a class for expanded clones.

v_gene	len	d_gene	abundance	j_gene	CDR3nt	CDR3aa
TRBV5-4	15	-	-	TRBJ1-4	TGTGCCAGCAGCTTGGCCGGAGCCGGGAATGAAAAACTGTTTTTT	CASSLAGAGNEKLFF
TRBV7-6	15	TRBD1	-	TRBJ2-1	TGTGCCAGCAGCGCCCCAATGACAGGGGGTCATGAGCAGTTCTTC	CASSAPMTGGHEQFF
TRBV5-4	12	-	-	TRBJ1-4	TGTGCCAGCAGCCCTGACAACGAAAAACTGTTTTTT	CASSPDNEKLFF
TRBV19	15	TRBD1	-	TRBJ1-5	TGTGCCAGTAGTATAGTTCCAGGGGGCTGGCAGCCCCAGCATTTT	CASSIVPGGWQPQHF
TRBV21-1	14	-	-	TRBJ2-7	TGTGCCAGCAACAGGACAGGTTTTTCCTACGAGCAGTACTTC	CASNRTGFSYEQYF
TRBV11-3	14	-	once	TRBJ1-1	TGTGCCAGCACCCTAAACCGAGGGGAGGATGAAGCTTTCTTT	CASTLNRGEDEAFF
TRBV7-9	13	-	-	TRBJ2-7	TGTGCCAGCAGCTTAAGCTCCGCCGTCGAGCAGTACTTC	CASSLSSAVEQYF
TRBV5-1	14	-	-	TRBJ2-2	TGCGCCAGCAGCTTGGAATGGGGGCCCGGGGAGCTGTTTTTT	CASSLEWGPGELFF
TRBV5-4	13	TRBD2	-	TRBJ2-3	TGTGCCTCACGGACTAGCGGGGGGGATACGCAGTATTTT	CASRTSGGDTQYF
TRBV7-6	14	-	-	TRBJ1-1	TGTGCCAGCAGCTTAGAAGGCGGCAACACTGAAGCTTTCTTT	CASSLEGGNTEAFF
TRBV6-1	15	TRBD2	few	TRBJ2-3	TGTGCCAGCAGTGATACTAGCGGGGCCCCAGATACGCAGTATTTT	CASSDTSGAPDTQYF
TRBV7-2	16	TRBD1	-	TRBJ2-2	TGTGCCAGCAACCCCCCGGGACAGCCAAACACCGGGGAGCTGTTTTTT	CASNPPGQPNTGELFF
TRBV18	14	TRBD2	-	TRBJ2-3	TGTGCCAGCTCTCCAACTAGCGGGGCAGATACGCAGTATTTT	CASSPTSGADTQYF
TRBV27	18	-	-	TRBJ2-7	TGTGCCAGCAGTTTAACAGGATACGACAGTGAAAGCTCCTACGAGCAGTACTTC	CASSLTGYDSESSYEQYF
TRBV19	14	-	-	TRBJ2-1	TGTGCCAGGGTGGGGGGACTGACCCTCTGGGAGCAGTTCTTC	CARVGGLTLWEQFF
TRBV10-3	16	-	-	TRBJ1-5	TGTGCCATCAGTGAGCGGGGAGCACTAGGCAATCAGCCCCAGCATTTT	CAISERGALGNQPQHF
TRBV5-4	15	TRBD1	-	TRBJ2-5	TGTGCCAGCAGCCCGACAGGGGGCCCCCTAGAGACCCAGTACTTC	CASSPTGGPLETQYF
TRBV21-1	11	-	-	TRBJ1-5	TGTGCCAGCAGCCTTCAGGGGCCCCAGCATTTT	CASSLQGPQHF
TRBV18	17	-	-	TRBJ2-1	TGTGCCAGCTCACCACCCGGGCTAGCGATGGAATACAATGAGCAGTTCTTC	CASSPPGLAMEYNEQFF
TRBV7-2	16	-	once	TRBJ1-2	TGTGCCAGCAGCTTAGGTTCGGCAGGGGCATACTATGGCTACACCTTC	CASSLGSAGAYYGYTF
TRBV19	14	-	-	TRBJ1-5	TGTGCCAGTAGTATGGGAGGTGGTGACCAGCCCCAGCATTTT	CASSMGGGDQPQHF
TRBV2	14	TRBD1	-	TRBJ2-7	TGTGCCAGCAGTGGCGACAGGGGGGGTTACGAGCAGTACTTC	CASSGDRGGYEQYF
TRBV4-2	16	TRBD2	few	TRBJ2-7	TGTGCCAGCAGCCAAGAGAGGGTCCGGGAGGGGTACGAGCAGTACTTC	CASSQERVREGYEQYF
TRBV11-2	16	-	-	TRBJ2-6	TGTGCCAGCAGCTTAGTCCGGTACTCTGGGGCCAACGTCCTGACTTTC	CASSLVRYSGANVLTF
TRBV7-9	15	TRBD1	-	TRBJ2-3	TGTGCCAGCAGCTTAGGGCAGGGGGCCACAGATACGCAGTATTTT	CASSLGQGATDTQYF
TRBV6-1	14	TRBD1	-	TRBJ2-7	TGTGCCAGCAACGAAAGACAGGGCGGCTACGAGCAGTACTTC	CASNERQGGYEQYF
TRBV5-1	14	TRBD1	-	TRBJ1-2	TGCGCCAGCAGCTCTGGACAGGCAAACTATGGCTACACCTTC	CASSSGQANYGYTF
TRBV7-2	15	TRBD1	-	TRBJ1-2	TGTGCCAGCAGCGTTCCACCGGACAGGGAATATGGCTACACCTTC	CASSVPPDREYGYTF
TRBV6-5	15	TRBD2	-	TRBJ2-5	TGTGCCAGCAGGAGACTAGCGGGGGGGCAAGAGACCCAGTACTTC	CASRRLAGGQETQYF
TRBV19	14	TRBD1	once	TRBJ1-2	TGTGCCAGTAGTGCCCGGGACAGTAACTATGGCTACACCTTC	CASSARDSNYGYTF
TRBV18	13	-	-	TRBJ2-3	TGTGCCAGCTCACCCAGGGGATCAGATACGCAGTATTTT	CASSPRGSDTQYF
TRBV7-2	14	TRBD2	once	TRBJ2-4	TGTGCCAGCAGCTTTAGCGGGGGGGAAAACATTCAGTACTTC	CASSFSGGENIQYF
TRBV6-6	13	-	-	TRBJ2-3	TGTGCCAGCGGGGGGTTAGCTTTTGATACGCAGTATTTT	CASGGLAFDTQYF
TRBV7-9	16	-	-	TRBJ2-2	TGTGCCAGCAGCTTCCCAGGGGGTGCGGGGACCGGGGAGCTGTTTTTT	CASSFPGGAGTGELFF
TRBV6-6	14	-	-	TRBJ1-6	TGTGCCAGCCAGACAGTAGACTATAATTCACCCCTCCACTTT	CASQTVDYNSPLHF
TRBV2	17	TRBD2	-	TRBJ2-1	TGTGCCAGCAGTGGGACTAGCGGGGGTCAAACCTACAATGAGCAGTTCTTC	CASSGTSGGQTYNEQFF
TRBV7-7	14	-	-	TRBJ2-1	TGTGCTAGCAGCCCCTCCAGTTTTTACAATGAGCAGTTCTTC	CASSPSSFYNEQFF
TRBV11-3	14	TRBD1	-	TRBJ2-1	TGTGCCAGCAGCTTCCAGGGGGCGCAGAATGAGCAGTTCTTC	CASSFQGAQNEQFF
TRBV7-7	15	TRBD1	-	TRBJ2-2	TGTGCCAGCAGCCGCGACAGGGAAAACACCGGGGAGCTGTTTTTT	CASSRDRENTGELFF
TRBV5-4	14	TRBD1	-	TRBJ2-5	TGTGCCAGCAGGGGGGACAGGGTGACGGAGACCCAGTACTTC	CASRGDRVTETQYF
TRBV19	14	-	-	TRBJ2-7	TGTGCCAGTAGTATGGCGGGGCCCCAATACGAGCAGTACTTC	CASSMAGPQYEQYF
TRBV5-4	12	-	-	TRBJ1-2	TGTGCCAGCAGCTTGCAGGGTGTCGGCTACACCTTC	CASSLQGVGYTF
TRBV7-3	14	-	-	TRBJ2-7	TGTGCCAGCAGCCGAGGGGGAAGCTCCTACGAGCAGTACTTC	CASSRGGSSYEQYF
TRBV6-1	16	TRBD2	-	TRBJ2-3	TGTGCCAGCAGTGCACTAGCGGGAGATAGCACAGATACGCAGTATTTT	CASSALAGDSTDTQYF
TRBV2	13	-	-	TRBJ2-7	TGTGCCAGCAGATTGGACAACCTCTACGAGCAGTACTTC	CASRLDNLYEQYF
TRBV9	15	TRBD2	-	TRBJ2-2	TGTGCCAGCAGCGGAGTAGCGGGGGGGCCCGGGGAGCTGTTTTTT	CASSGVAGGPGELFF
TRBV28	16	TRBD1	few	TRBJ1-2	TGTGCCAGCAGTTCGGGGACAGCGGCCGGGGTTTATGGCTACACCTTC	CASSSGTAAGVYGYTF
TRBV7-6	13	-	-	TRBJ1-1	TGTGCCAGCAGTCTGGACATGAACACTGAAGCTTTCTTT	CASSLDMNTEAFF
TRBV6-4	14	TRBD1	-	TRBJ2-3	TGTGCCAGCAGTGACCAGGGGGAAGGGGATACGCAGTATTTT	CASSDQGEGDTQYF
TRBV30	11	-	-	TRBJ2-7	TGTGCCTGGAGTTTCCGGGACGAGCAGTACTTC	CAWSFRDEQYF
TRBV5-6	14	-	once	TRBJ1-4	TGTGCCAGCAGCTTGGGGGGGGGCGATGAAAAACTGTTTTTT	CASSLGGGDEKLFF